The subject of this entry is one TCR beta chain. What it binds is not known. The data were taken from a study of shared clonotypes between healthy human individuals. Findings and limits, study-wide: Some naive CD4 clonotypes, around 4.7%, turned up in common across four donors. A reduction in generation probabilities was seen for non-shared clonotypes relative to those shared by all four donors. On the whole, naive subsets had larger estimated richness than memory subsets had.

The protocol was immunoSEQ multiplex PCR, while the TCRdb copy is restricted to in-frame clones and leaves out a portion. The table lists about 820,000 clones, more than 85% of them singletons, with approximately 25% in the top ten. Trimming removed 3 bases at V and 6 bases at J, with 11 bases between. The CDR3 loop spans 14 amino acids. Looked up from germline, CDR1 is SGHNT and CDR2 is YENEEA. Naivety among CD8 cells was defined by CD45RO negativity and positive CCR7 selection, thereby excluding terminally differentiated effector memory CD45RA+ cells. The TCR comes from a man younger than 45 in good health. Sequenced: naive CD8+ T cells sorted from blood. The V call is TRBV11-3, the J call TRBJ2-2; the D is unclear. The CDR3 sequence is CASSLGSAAGELFF. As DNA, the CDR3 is TGTGCCAGCAGCTTGGGCTCCGCGGCCGGGGAGCTGTTTTTT.